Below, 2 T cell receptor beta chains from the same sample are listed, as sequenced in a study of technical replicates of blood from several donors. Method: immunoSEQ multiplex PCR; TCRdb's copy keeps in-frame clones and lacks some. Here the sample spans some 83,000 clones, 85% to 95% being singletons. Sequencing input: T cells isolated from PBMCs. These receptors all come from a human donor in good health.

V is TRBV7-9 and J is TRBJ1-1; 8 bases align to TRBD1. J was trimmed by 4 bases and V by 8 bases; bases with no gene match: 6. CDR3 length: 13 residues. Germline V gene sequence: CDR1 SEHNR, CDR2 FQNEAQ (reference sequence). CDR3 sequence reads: CASCRTGSTEAFF. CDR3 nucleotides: TGTGCCAGCTGCCGGACAGGGAGCACTGAAGCTTTCTTT.

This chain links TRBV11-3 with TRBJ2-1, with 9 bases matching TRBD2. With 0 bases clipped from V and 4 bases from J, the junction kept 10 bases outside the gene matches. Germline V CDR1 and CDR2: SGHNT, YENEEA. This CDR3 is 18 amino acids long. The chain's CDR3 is CASSLDFSGTSYYNEQFF. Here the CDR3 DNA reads TGTGCCAGCAGCTTAGATTTTTCTGGGACTAGCTATTACAATGAGCAGTTCTTC.